The T cell receptor beta chain described here comes from a study of T cell responses to AZD1222 COVID-19 vaccine. Study overall: The study pooled second doses at about 4 or about 12 weeks.

General study results and limits: Among vaccine-associated CD4 TCRs, coverage spanned spike, with dominance at 160-218 and 743-854. It was only a handful of AZD1222 recipients who were seropositive at baseline. Females outnumbered males among donors, who were mostly white British; clonal diversity was possibly underestimated.

Assay: immunoSEQ multiplex PCR; the TCRdb copy retains only in-frame clones and omits some. The sample lists 110,000 to 150,000 clones, approximately 86% occurring once. Comment on this clone: Its specificity is unknown.

Germline V lookup: CDR1 SGHVS, CDR2 FQNEAQ. This CDR3 comprises 16 residues. J lost 7 bases, V lost 0 bases, and 9 bases had no gene match. Sequences were derived from peripheral blood, sampled on day 0 of AZD1222 vaccination. This chain links TRBV7-8 with TRBJ2-5, with 9 bases identical to TRBD1. The source of this sequence is an adult in good health. The CDR3 DNA reads as TGTGCCAGCAGCTTAGCGGTCGGGACAGGGTCGGGGACCCAGTACTTC. Translated, it gives CASSLAVGTGSGTQYF.